The entry below describes one T cell receptor beta chain. This record belongs to a study of T cell changes during pregnancy in multiple sclerosis. Assay used: immunoSEQ multiplex PCR; TCRdb lists only in-frame clones, some missing. The data contain 38,000 or so clones, about 94% of them singletons. This sequence was found in a female donor with multiple sclerosis, enrolled in a pregnancy study. Sequencing used CD4+ T cells from peripheral blood mononuclear cells, obtained in the second trimester of pregnancy.

As DNA, the CDR3 is TGTGCCACCAGCAGAGATATTACAGGGGGCGGGTACGAGCAGTACTTC. This sequence encodes CATSRDITGGGYEQYF. The chain is built from TRBV15 and TRBJ2-5; 9 bases agree with TRBD1. TRBJ2-7 explains the end of the DNA better; the J call may be wrong. The CDR3 totals 16 residues. From germline, CDR1 is LNHNV and CDR2 YYDKDF (reference sequence).